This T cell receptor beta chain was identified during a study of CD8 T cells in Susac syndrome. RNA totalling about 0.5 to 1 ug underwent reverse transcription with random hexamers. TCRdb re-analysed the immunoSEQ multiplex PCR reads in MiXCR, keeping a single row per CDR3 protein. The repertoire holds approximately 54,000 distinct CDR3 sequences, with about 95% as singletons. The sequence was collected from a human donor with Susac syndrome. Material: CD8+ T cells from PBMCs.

As DNA, the CDR3 is TGTGCCAGCAGTCCCACAGGGGATGAGCAGTTCTTC. It is translated as CASSPTGDEQFF. The gene calls are TRBV12-3 or TRBV12-4 and TRBJ2-1; 7 bases fit TRBD1. This CDR3 is 12 amino acids long. The V segment lost 5 bases and the J segment 8 bases; nucleotides outside the gene matches: 3.